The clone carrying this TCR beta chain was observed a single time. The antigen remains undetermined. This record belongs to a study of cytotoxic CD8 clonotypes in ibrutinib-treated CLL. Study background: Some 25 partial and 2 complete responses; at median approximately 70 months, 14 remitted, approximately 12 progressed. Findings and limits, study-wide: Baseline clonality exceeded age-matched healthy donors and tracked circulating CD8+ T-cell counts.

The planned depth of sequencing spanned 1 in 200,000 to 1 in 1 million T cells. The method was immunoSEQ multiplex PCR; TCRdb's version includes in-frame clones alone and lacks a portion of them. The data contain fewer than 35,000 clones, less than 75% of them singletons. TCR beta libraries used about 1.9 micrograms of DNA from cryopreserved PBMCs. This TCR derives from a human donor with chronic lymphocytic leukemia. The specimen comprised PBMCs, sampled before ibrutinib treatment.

DNA for the CDR3: TGTGCCAGCAGTGACCCACAGCGGGGGGCAGGGGCCAACGTCCTGACTTTC. Its protein product is CASSDPQRGAGANVLTF. This chain links TRBV2 with TRBJ2-6; TRBD2 aligns across 9 bases. The CDR3 sequence is 17 residues long. Germline V CDR1 and CDR2: SNHLY, FYNNEI. The trim removed 3 bases at V and 4 bases at J, leaving 7 bases unmatched.